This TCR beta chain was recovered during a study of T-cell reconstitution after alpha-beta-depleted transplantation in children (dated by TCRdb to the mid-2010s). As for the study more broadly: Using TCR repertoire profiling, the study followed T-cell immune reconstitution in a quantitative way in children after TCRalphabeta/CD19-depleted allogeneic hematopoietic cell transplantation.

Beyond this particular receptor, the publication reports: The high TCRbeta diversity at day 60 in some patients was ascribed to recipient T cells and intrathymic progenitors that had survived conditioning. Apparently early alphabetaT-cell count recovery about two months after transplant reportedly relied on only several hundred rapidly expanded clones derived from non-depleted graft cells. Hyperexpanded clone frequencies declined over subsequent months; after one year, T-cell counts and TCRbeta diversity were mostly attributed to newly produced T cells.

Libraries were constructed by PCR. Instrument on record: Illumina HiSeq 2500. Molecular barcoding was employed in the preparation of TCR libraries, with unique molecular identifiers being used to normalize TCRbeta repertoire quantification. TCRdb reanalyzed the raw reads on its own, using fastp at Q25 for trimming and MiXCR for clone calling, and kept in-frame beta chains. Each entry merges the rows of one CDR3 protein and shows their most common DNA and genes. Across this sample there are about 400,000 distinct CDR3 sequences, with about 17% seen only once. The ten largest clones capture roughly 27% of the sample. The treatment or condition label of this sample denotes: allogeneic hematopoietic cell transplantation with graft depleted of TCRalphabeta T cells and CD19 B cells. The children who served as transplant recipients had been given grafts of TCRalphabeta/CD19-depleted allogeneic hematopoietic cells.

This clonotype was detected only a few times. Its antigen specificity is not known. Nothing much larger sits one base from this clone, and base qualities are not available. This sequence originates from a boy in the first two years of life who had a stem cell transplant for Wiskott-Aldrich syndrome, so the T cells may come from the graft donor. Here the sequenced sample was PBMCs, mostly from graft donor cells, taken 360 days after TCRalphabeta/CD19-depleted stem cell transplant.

The CDR3 region reads CASSVEASYSYEQYF. At the DNA level, the sequence is TGTGCCAGCAGCGTAGAGGCTAGCTACTCCTACGAGCAGTACTTC. The chain couples TRBV9 to TRBJ2-7, and perhaps TRBD2 as D gene, on 5 matching bases. V and J are truncated by 0 bases and 0 bases respectively, leaving an intervening sequence of 10 bases. Measured from the cysteine to the phenylalanine, the CDR3 is 15 residues long. Only the CDR3 region is kept as DNA, spanning 45 bases read in frame from base 1. The germline V gene encodes CDR1 SGDLS and CDR2 YYNGEE.